These T cell receptor beta chains were read from a single sample in a study of regulatory T cells in long-lasting Graves disease. Each CDR3 protein is one row after TCRdb ran MiXCR on the multiplex PCR reads. The data hold fewer than 550,000 distinct CDR3 sequences, with about 22% observed a single time. The sample here was peripheral blood mononuclear cells (PBMCs), taken when the disease was refractory, from a patient treated with antithyroid drugs. The receptors derive from a female donor with Graves disease. CDR3s include the opening cysteine and the closing phenylalanine or tryptophan. D genes are given only for firm matches. Size is omitted from some rows. Given values are once, few, many or a class for expanded clones.

CDR3 length	V gene	D gene	clone size	J gene	CDR3 DNA	CDR3 protein
14	TRBV29-1	-	-	TRBJ1-5	TGCAGCGTTCAGGGAGGGGGGCTCAATCAGCCCCAGCATTTT	CSVQGGGLNQPQHF
10	TRBV29-1	-	-	TRBJ1-1	TGCAGCGCCTGGGACACTGAAGCTTTCTTT	CSAWDTEAFF
16	TRBV11-2	-	-	TRBJ2-2	TGTGCCAGCAGGCGTCCCGGGATTTCGAACACCAGGGAGCTGTTTTTT	CASRRPGISNTRELFF
15	TRBV5-1	TRBD2	few	TRBJ2-5	TGCGCCAGCAGCTTGGGACTAGCGGGGAAAGAGACCCAGTACTTC	CASSLGLAGKETQYF
14	TRBV7-9	-	many	TRBJ2-7	TGTGCCAGCAGCCCCGTCGCGGGATCGGGCGAGCAGTACTTC	CASSPVAGSGEQYF
15	TRBV3-1	TRBD2	-	TRBJ2-7	TGTGCCAGCAGCTCCCGACTAGCGGCTACCTACGAGCAGTACTTC	CASSSRLAATYEQYF
15	TRBV6-2/TRBV6-3	TRBD2	-	TRBJ2-1	TGTGCCAGCAGCCGTATCGGGCTAGCGGGAAATGAGCAGTTCTTC	CASSRIGLAGNEQFF
14	TRBV24-1	-	few	TRBJ1-5	TGTGCCACCAGTGATTCAGGGATGGATCAGCCCCAGCATTTT	CATSDSGMDQPQHF
15	TRBV5-1	TRBD1	-	TRBJ2-7	TGCGCCAGCAGCTACCAAACAGGGGACGGCTACGAGCAGTACTTC	CASSYQTGDGYEQYF
16	TRBV9	TRBD2	-	TRBJ2-2	TGTGCCAGCAGCGACCTAGCGGGAGGGCCAGACGGGGAGCTGTTTTTT	CASSDLAGGPDGELFF
13	TRBV7-3	-	many	TRBJ2-2	TGTGCCAGCAGCTTAGATCCGACCGGGGAGCTGTTTTTT	CASSLDPTGELFF
14	TRBV7-9	-	few	TRBJ2-4	TGTGCCAGCAGCCCGAAGACAGAACTAAACATTCAGTACTTC	CASSPKTELNIQYF
13	TRBV6-9	-	many	TRBJ1-2	TGTGCCAGCAGTTACCTCTTAGACTATGGCTACACCTTC	CASSYLLDYGYTF
14	TRBV4-1	-	few	TRBJ1-1	TGCGCCAGCAGCCAAGACAGGGGTATGGATGAAGCTTTCTTT	CASSQDRGMDEAFF
12	TRBV6-1	-	many	TRBJ2-7	TGTGCCAGTCTTAACCGGGCCTACGAGCAGTACTTC	CASLNRAYEQYF
18	TRBV10-3	TRBD1	few	TRBJ2-7	TGTGCCATCAGTGTGGTCACCATCGGGACAGGGACTTTCTACGAGCAGTACTTC	CAISVVTIGTGTFYEQYF
13	TRBV20-1	-	many	TRBJ1-2	TGCAGTGCGCGGACGACAGCTAACTATGGCTACACCTTC	CSARTTANYGYTF
12	TRBV29-1	TRBD1	-	TRBJ1-5	TGCAGCACACGACAGGGGGATCAGCCCCAGCATTTT	CSTRQGDQPQHF
15	TRBV5-1	-	few	TRBJ1-2	TGCGCCAGCAGCTTGGGTCCGGGGGAGAGTTCTGGCTACACCTTC	CASSLGPGESSGYTF
17	TRBV28	TRBD2	few	TRBJ2-7	TGTGCCAGCAGTTTGGGGGGGGGGGGGTGGAGATCCTACGAGCAGTACTTC	CASSLGGGGWRSYEQYF
13	TRBV12-3/TRBV12-4	TRBD1	-	TRBJ2-2	TGTGCCAGTAGACAGGGTAGGACCGGGGAGCTGTTTTTT	CASRQGRTGELFF
11	TRBV20-1	-	-	TRBJ1-2	TGCAGTGCCTTCAAGGGGTATGGCTACACCTTC	CSAFKGYGYTF
17	TRBV6-5	-	many	TRBJ2-5	TGTGCCAGCAGTTACGTGGGAGGATGGATGGCGGAAGAGACCCAGTACTTC	CASSYVGGWMAEETQYF
16	TRBV6-1	-	many	TRBJ1-1	TGTGCCAGCAGTGAAGCGCTTATAGGCATGAACACTGAAGCTTTCTTT	CASSEALIGMNTEAFF
13	TRBV24-1	-	-	TRBJ2-2	TGTGCCACCCTTGAGGAGAACACCGGGGAGCTGTTTTTT	CATLEENTGELFF
12	TRBV7-3	TRBD2	-	TRBJ2-5	TGTGCCAGCAGCTCTCTAGCGGGAGTCCAGTACTTC	CASSSLAGVQYF
16	TRBV4-1	-	few	TRBJ2-5	TGCGCCAGCAGCCAAGATTTGGTCAGGGGAGCCAGGACCCAGTACTTC	CASSQDLVRGARTQYF
15	TRBV2	TRBD1	many	TRBJ2-5	TGTGCCAGCAGTTTTCAGGGGGCTAAAGGAGAGACCCAGTACTTC	CASSFQGAKGETQYF
12	TRBV28	-	-	TRBJ2-3	TGTGCCAGCGGAACCCCGGCAAATACGCAGTATTTT	CASGTPANTQYF
13	TRBV7-2	-	few	TRBJ2-2	TGTGCCAGCAGCCAAATTAACACCGGGGAGCTGTTTTTT	CASSQINTGELFF
15	TRBV28	TRBD1	many	TRBJ1-1	TGTGCCAGCAGTCCCCAGGGGGTCAAGAACACTGAAGCTTTCTTT	CASSPQGVKNTEAFF
15	TRBV28	TRBD1	many	TRBJ1-5	TGTGCCAGCAGTTTATTGCAGGGGGCGAATCAGCCCCAGCATTTT	CASSLLQGANQPQHF
14	TRBV4-1	-	-	TRBJ2-7	TGCGCCAGCAGCCAAGCAGAGAGCTCCTACGAGCAGTACTTC	CASSQAESSYEQYF
17	TRBV20-1	TRBD2	-	TRBJ2-2	TGCAGTGCTAGAGGCGGAGCGGGGACTAGCAACACCGGGGAGCTGTTTTTT	CSARGGAGTSNTGELFF
13	TRBV18	-	-	TRBJ1-1	TGTGCCAGCTCAACGGGGCCCGACACTGAAGCTTTCTTT	CASSTGPDTEAFF
11	TRBV7-7	-	few	TRBJ2-2	TGTGCTATAAGGAGGACCGGGGAGCTGTTTTTT	CAIRRTGELFF
15	TRBV20-1	TRBD2	-	TRBJ2-7	TGCAGTGTCGCCGCGGCTAGCGGGGGAGTAGAAGAGCAGTACTTC	CSVAAASGGVEEQYF
14	TRBV5-1	-	few	TRBJ2-5	TGCGCCAGCAGCCCAGGGACAAGCCAAGAGACCCAGTACTTC	CASSPGTSQETQYF
15	TRBV6-1	-	-	TRBJ2-2	TGTGCCAGCAGCCTGGTGGGCGTCCCTCCCGGGGAGCTGTTTTTT	CASSLVGVPPGELFF
15	TRBV19	-	-	TRBJ2-7	TGTGCCAGTAGTCCCGGGACACTTCCCTCCTACGAGCAGTACTTC	CASSPGTLPSYEQYF
14	TRBV2	-	many	TRBJ2-7	TGTGCCAGCATGGGGGGGGCCGCTGTCTACGAGCAGTACTTC	CASMGGAAVYEQYF
20	TRBV28	TRBD2	many	TRBJ2-2	TGTGCCAGCAGTTGTTATTCCGGGACTAGCGGGGGGGCCAACACCGGGGAGCTGTTTTTT	CASSCYSGTSGGANTGELFF
15	TRBV2	TRBD1	many	TRBJ1-5	TGTGCCAGCAGGCCCGGGACAGGGGACAATCAGCCCCAGCATTTT	CASRPGTGDNQPQHF
15	TRBV2	-	many	TRBJ1-1	TGTGCCAGCAGTGATAGTTGGGGAGTTGGGTCTGAAGCTTTCTTT	CASSDSWGVGSEAFF
17	TRBV13	-	-	TRBJ1-5	TGTGCCAGCAGCAGACGAGAGGGGGGGCTGGGGAATCAGCCCCAGCATTTT	CASSRREGGLGNQPQHF
14	TRBV5-1	-	few	TRBJ1-1	TGCGCCAGCAGCGGAAGGGACAATCCAATTGAAGCTTTCTTT	CASSGRDNPIEAFF
12	TRBV2	TRBD1	many	TRBJ2-1	TGTGCCAGCAGGGACAGGGGGCAAGGGTTGTTCTTC	CASRDRGQGLFF
15	TRBV5-5	-	few	TRBJ1-6	TGTGCCAGCAGCTTTTTGACAGTGGGGGATTCACCCCTCCACTTT	CASSFLTVGDSPLHF
13	TRBV28	TRBD1	many	TRBJ1-2	TGTGCCAGCAGTTTGGACAGGCTCTATGGCTACACCTTC	CASSLDRLYGYTF
15	TRBV7-8	TRBD2	-	TRBJ2-7	TGTACCAGCAGCCCACTTACTAGCGGTCCCTACGAGCAGTACTTC	CTSSPLTSGPYEQYF
17	TRBV15	TRBD1	-	TRBJ2-7	TGTGCCACCAGCAGCCCCGGACAGGGAATGGGGAGCTACGAGCAGTACTTC	CATSSPGQGMGSYEQYF
13	TRBV27	-	many	TRBJ1-5	TGTGCCAGCAGTTTTATGGAGGGGGGCCCCCAGCATTTT	CASSFMEGGPQHF